A single sample is the source of the 13 T cell receptor beta chains below, sequenced in a study of blood T cells in healthy people across ages (dated by TCRdb to the mid-2010s). Library creation used 5' RACE. Sequencing relied on an Illumina HiSeq 2500. A second PCR of roughly 7 to 11 cycles was performed with a sample-barcoded 5' primer and a J-beta primer mix. TCRdb cleaned the public reads at Q25 with fastp, built clones with MiXCR and kept in-frame beta chains. Merged by CDR3 protein, the rows form single entries marked with the most common genes and DNA. The sample data list approximately 900,000 distinct CDR3 sequences, and about 44% of these were observed just once. Of the sample, about an eighth is held by the ten largest clones. Material for sequencing was blood. The receptors derive from a man under 40 in good health.

This rearrangement joins TRBV28 to TRBJ2-2; D unclear. Trimming took off 3 bases at V and 6 bases at J, with 14 bases between the two ends. Germline CDR1 is MDHEN and CDR2 is SYDVKM. There are 15 residues in the CDR3. This CDR3 is CASSFVLNLPGELFF. The CDR3 DNA reads as TGTGCCAGCAGTTTTGTCCTTAACTTGCCCGGGGAGCTGTTTTTT.

The rearrangement joins TRBV29-1 to TRBJ2-3, with 7 positions matching TRBD1. Germline V lookup: CDR1 SQVTM, CDR2 ANQGSEA. The CDR3 is 14 residues long. Germline trimming cut 5 bases from V and 2 bases from J; bases unmatched to any gene: 7. CDR3 coding DNA: TGCAGCGTTCGCACCCAGGGGGACACAGATACGCAGTATTTT. Translated, it gives CSVRTQGDTDTQYF.

The chain carries TRBV20-1 and TRBJ1-5; no clear D gene. Per the germline V gene, CDR1 is DFQATT and CDR2 is SNEGSKA (reference sequence). Trimming shortened V by 2 bases and J by 4 bases, and 6 bases separated the two germline ends. The CDR3 sequence is 12 residues long. The DNA for the CDR3 is TGCAGTGCTAGAATGGCGAATCAGCCCCAGCATTTT. Encoded protein: CSARMANQPQHF.

The chain recombines TRBV6-4 with TRBJ2-5; no reliable D call. The J call is uncertain, as TRBJ2-7 better fits the DNA end. CDR3 size: 13 residues. Germline assignment: CDR1 MRHNA and CDR2 SNTAGT. CDR3 coding DNA: TGTGCCAGCAGTGACTCATTAGGGAACGAGCAGTACTTC. Encoded protein: CASSDSLGNEQYF.

The chain recombines TRBV12-3 or TRBV12-4 with TRBJ2-1; no definite D call. This CDR3 region has 15 residues. V was clipped by 6 bases and J by 0 bases, with 12 bases between them. CDR3 in DNA: TGTGCCAGCAGCCCCTCGGCGGCCTCCTACAATGAGCAGTTCTTC. Protein product: CASSPSAASYNEQFF.

V usage is TRBV5-1 and J usage is TRBJ2-4; possibly TRBD1 for D (5 bases). Germline CDR1 is SGHRS and CDR2 is YFSETQ. Between the trimmed V and J ends, which lost 1 base and 8 bases, there was a span of 13 bases. The CDR3 extends over 14 amino acids. The CDR3 loop is CASSLPREEDIQYF. CDR3 DNA: TGCGCCAGCAGCTTGCCCAGGGAAGAGGACATTCAGTACTTC.

This clonotype came up a few times. This rearrangement joins TRBV7-2 to TRBJ2-3, with D hard to call. There are 15 residues in the CDR3. Germline assignment: CDR1 SGHTA and CDR2 FQGNSA. V dropped 3 bases and J dropped 0 bases, with 10 bases sitting between them. In DNA, the CDR3 is TGTGCCAGCAGCTTTTCCCCCGCGAGCACAGATACGCAGTATTTT. This encodes CASSFSPASTDTQYF.

This CDR3 is CASSVGDFNPYNEQFF. CDR3 DNA sequence: TGTGCCAGCAGCGTAGGGGACTTCAACCCCTACAATGAGCAGTTCTTC. The V gene is TRBV9, the J gene TRBJ2-1; D may be TRBD2 (6 bases). This CDR3 comprises 16 residues. V lost 0 bases to trimming and J lost 2 bases, with 12 bases between them. From germline, CDR1 is SGDLS and CDR2 YYNGEE.

This chain links TRBV14 with TRBJ2-7, with D hard to call. CDR3 size: 14 residues. Trimming pared 1 base from V and 6 bases from J, leaving 13 bases between. The germline V gene encodes CDR1 SGHDN and CDR2 FVKESK. CDR3 DNA: TGTGCCAGCAGCCAAGTGATGGTGCTGAGCGAGCAGTACTTC. This codes for CASSQVMVLSEQYF.

Turning to this clonotype: A junction end diverges from the germline sequence, so it may reflect a read error. The rearrangement links TRBV20-1 to TRBJ1-5, with D unresolved. This CDR3 spans 10 amino acids. Per germline, CDR1 DFQATT and CDR2 SNEGSKA (reference sequence). The CDR3 spells CSARDHPQHF. CDR3 sequence (DNA): TGCAGTGCTAGAGATCACCCCCAGCATTTT.

There are a few counts of this clonotype. The chain combines TRBV27 with TRBJ1-5, with unresolved D. Germline lookup yields CDR1 MNHEY and CDR2 SMNVEV (reference sequence). V was shortened by 5 bases and J by 0 bases, with 11 bases between the two germline ends. CDR3 size: 15 residues. This CDR3 is CASSDSWSSNQPQHF. Here the CDR3 DNA reads TGTGCCAGCAGTGATTCATGGTCTAGCAATCAGCCCCAGCATTTT.

About this clonotype: Since a much larger clone is just one base distant, this may be a read error. The CDR3, as DNA: TGTGCCGGCAGTGAGGACGGTTTTGGCGAGCAGTTCTTC. It encodes CAGSEDGFGEQFF. The gene calls are TRBV9 and TRBJ2-1; no clear D gene. The CDR3 is made up of 13 amino acids. Germline CDR1 reads SGDLS; CDR2 reads YYNGEE.

J is TRBJ1-5 and V is TRBV7-2; D possibly corresponds to TRBD1 (5 bases). This CDR3 region has 16 residues. Trimming cost V 6 bases and J 2 bases, with 17 bases left between them. The V gene's germline CDR1 is SGHTA and CDR2 FQGNSA. CDR3 sequence (DNA): TGTGCCAGCAGTCCGGGGGGTGGCAGGGGCAATCAGCCCCAGCATTTT. This sequence encodes CASSPGGGRGNQPQHF.